The next 11 T cell receptor beta chains were all read from a single sample in a study of cytomegalovirus exposure and HLA in healthy donors. The PCR used 60 Vbeta and 13 Jbeta primers. TCRdb's copy holds only in-frame clones and misses some; the assay was immunoSEQ multiplex PCR. The table lists 150,000 or so clones. Sequences were obtained from PBMCs. All receptors derive from a man aged 25 to 40 in good health and CMV-seronegative.

The V gene is TRBV29-1, the J gene TRBJ1-3, with a tentative D call TRBD1 (6 bases). Between the trimmed V and J ends, which lost 4 bases and 3 bases, there was a span of 13 bases. The CDR3 sequence is 14 residues long. CDR1 and CDR2 from the germline V gene are SQVTM and ANQGSEA. The CDR3 DNA sequence: TGCAGCGTTGGGGGGCCCGCTGTTGGAAACACCATATATTTT. This gives the protein CSVGGPAVGNTIYF.

The chain employs TRBV7-2 and TRBJ2-7, with 10 bases fitting TRBD1. Germline CDR1 SGHTA, CDR2 FQGNSA. This CDR3 is built from 13 residues. J was trimmed by 4 bases and V by 4 bases; bases with no gene match: 1. CDR3 loop: CASSWDRGYEQYF. The CDR3 nucleotides are TGTGCCAGCAGCTGGGACAGGGGTTACGAGCAGTACTTC.

The CDR3 spells CASSDGQGGGTQPQHF. In nucleotides, the CDR3 is TGTGCCAGCAGTGACGGTCAGGGAGGGGGTACTCAGCCCCAGCATTTT. This rearrangement joins TRBV6-4 to TRBJ1-5; D perhaps matches TRBD1 (6 bases). Trimming removed 2 bases at V and 6 bases at J, with 17 bases between. The CDR3 runs 16 residues. CDR1 MRHNA and CDR2 SNTAGT come from the germline V gene.

This rearrangement joins TRBV28 to TRBJ1-2; a weak D match, TRBD1 (5 bases). CDR3 length: 15 amino acids. The V end was cut by 4 bases, the J end by 2 bases, with 14 bases between. Germline V gives CDR1 MDHEN, CDR2 SYDVKM. CDR3 residues: CASSSPGWGNYGYTF. The CDR3 DNA reads TGTGCCAGCAGTTCCCCAGGGTGGGGAAACTATGGCTACACCTTC.

This chain joins TRBV4-1 and TRBJ2-1, with 7 bases matching TRBD2. Losses at the gene ends were 4 bases for V and 0 bases for J; bases not matched to a gene: 3. Germline values: CDR1 MGHRA, CDR2 YSYEKL. CDR3 size: 15 residues. DNA of the CDR3: TGCGCCAGCAGCCCCCTAGCGGTCTCCTACAATGAGCAGTTCTTC. This encodes CASSPLAVSYNEQFF.

This chain links TRBV4-2 with TRBJ2-7; TRBD2 agrees at 9 bases. This CDR3 is built from 14 residues. The germline V gene has CDR1 LGHNA and CDR2 YNFKEQ. V trimming: 2 bases; J trimming: 4 bases; junction bases outside the gene matches: 3. CDR3 amino acids: CASSQRSGRYEQYF. The CDR3 DNA reads TGTGCCAGCAGCCAACGTAGCGGGAGATACGAGCAGTACTTC.

J is TRBJ2-3 and V is TRBV4-3; TRBD1 aligns across 10 bases. The V and J ends lost 2 bases and 6 bases, in that order; junction bases with no gene match: 5. Germline assignment: CDR1 LGHNA and CDR2 YSLEER. This CDR3 comprises 15 residues. This chain's CDR3 is CASSQSGQGRDTQYF. CDR3 sequence (DNA): TGCGCCAGCAGCCAATCGGGACAGGGGCGGGATACGCAGTATTTT.

The V and J genes are TRBV28 and TRBJ2-7; TRBD1 matches 7 bases. The germline CDR1 and CDR2 sequences are MDHEN and SYDVKM. This CDR3 has 21 residues. The V gene end was trimmed by 5 bases and the J gene end by 2 bases; junction bases not matched to a gene: 27. The CDR3 bases are TGTGCCAGCAGTACAGATTGGACAGGCACACTTTTAACGGGACCTACCTACGAGCAGTACTTC. Translating it yields CASSTDWTGTLLTGPTYEQYF.

The gene calls are TRBV7-8 and TRBJ1-5; maybe TRBD1 (5 bases). The germline V gene has CDR1 SGHVS and CDR2 FQNEAQ. Trimming left V 1 base short and J 10 bases short, with 17 bases between. This CDR3 is built from 15 residues. In DNA form, the CDR3 reads TGTGCCAGCAGCTTAGGGTTTGGGGCCCGGGCACCCCAGCATTTT. Translating gives CASSLGFGARAPQHF.

This chain uses TRBV6-5 with TRBJ2-1, with 8 bases aligning to TRBD2. The CDR3 consists of 15 residues. Per germline, CDR1 MNHEY and CDR2 SVGAGI. V shed 5 bases, J shed 10 bases, and the junction held 13 bases outside the gene matches. The CDR3 nucleotides read TGTGCCAGCAGTAACCCGGGGGGGTACGTCGAGGAGCAGTTCTTC. Its protein product is CASSNPGGYVEEQFF.

The chain couples TRBV7-2 to TRBJ1-5, with 8 bases identical to TRBD1. Germline CDR1 SGHTA, CDR2 FQGNSA. V shed 5 bases and J 6 bases; nucleotides not matched to a gene: 3. The CDR3 is made up of 13 amino acids. In DNA, the CDR3 is TGTGCCAGCAGCAGTACAGGGGGTCAGCCCCAGCATTTT. It translates to CASSSTGGQPQHF.